This entry lists 27 T cell receptor beta chains sequenced from one sample in a study of identical twins. TCRdb redid the calling of the 5' RACE reads with MiXCR, one entry per CDR3 protein. The profile shows about 520,000 distinct CDR3 sequences, roughly a fifth of them singletons. In addition, the sample was reused for a study of T cells expressing NK-cell markers.

Material for sequencing was CD4+ T cells sorted from blood. The receptors stem from a woman in her late teens or twenties in good health.

The rearrangement uses TRBV24-1 and TRBJ2-3; 7 nucleotides match TRBD2. V shed 4 bases, J shed 5 bases, and the junction held 8 bases outside the gene matches. The CDR3 is made up of 15 amino acids. CDR1 KGHDR and CDR2 SFDVKD come from the germline V gene. CDR3 amino acids: CATSDPGRAGDTQYF. The CDR3 bases are TGTGCCACCAGTGACCCTGGGAGGGCCGGAGATACGCAGTATTTT.

This clonotype was picked up many times. The chain has TRBV12-3 or TRBV12-4 and TRBJ1-4, with 9 nucleotides matching TRBD1. The CDR3 has 14 residues. Germline trimming cut 5 bases from V and 8 bases from J; bases unmatched to any gene: 6. As DNA, the CDR3 is TGTGCCAGCAGTGACAGGGGGATAAGGGAAAAACTGTTTTTT. Encoded protein: CASSDRGIREKLFF.

This clonotype was seen only a few times. This chain links TRBV20-1 with TRBJ1-2; D is possibly TRBD1 (5 bases). Germline V lookup: CDR1 DFQATT, CDR2 SNEGSKA (reference sequence). This CDR3 is built from 9 residues. V shed 6 bases and J shed 13 bases, with 12 bases lying between them. CDR3 region: CSANEGRTF. CDR3 sequence (DNA): TGCAGTGCCAACGAGGGACGCACCTTC.

The CDR3 sequence is CSARDRLNGGGAGEQYF. The CDR3 DNA reads as TGCAGTGCTAGAGATCGGTTAAATGGCGGGGGGGCAGGCGAGCAGTACTTC. This chain links TRBV20-1 with TRBJ2-7, with TRBD2 matching over 9 bases. CDR1 is DFQATT, CDR2 SNEGSKA, per germline (reference sequence). The junction had 15 bases not matched to a gene; V was cut back by 0 bases and J by 6 bases. The CDR3 contains 17 residues.

The gene calls are TRBV6-1 and TRBJ2-7; possibly TRBD1 or TRBD2 for D (5 bases each). The CDR3 totals 15 residues. V was shortened by 7 bases and J by 0 bases, with 16 bases between the two germline ends. The V gene's germline CDR1 is MNHNS and CDR2 SASEGT. The CDR3 loop is CASKGARGSSYEQYF. CDR3 bases: TGTGCCAGCAAGGGAGCAAGGGGCAGCTCCTACGAGCAGTACTTC.

Only a few counts were recorded for this clonotype. The V and J genes are TRBV12-3 or TRBV12-4 and TRBJ2-5; 8 bases fit TRBD1. The CDR3 covers 15 residues. With V trimmed by 5 bases and J by 5 bases, 10 bases remained unmatched. CDR3: CASSLMDRAGETQYF. In DNA, the CDR3 is TGTGCCAGCAGTCTTATGGACAGGGCGGGGGAGACCCAGTACTTC.

The CDR3 loop is CASSPLVPGNNSPLHF. CDR3 in DNA: TGTGCCAGCTCACCACTGGTCCCCGGGAATAATTCACCCCTCCACTTT. The chain is built from TRBV18 and TRBJ1-6, with no clear D. The CDR3 totals 16 residues. CDR1 KGHSH and CDR2 LQKENI come from the germline V gene. V was clipped by 1 base and J by 5 bases, with 12 bases between them. The whole variable domain, filled in from reference TRBV18 and TRBJ1-6, reads NAGVMQNPRHLVRRRGQEARLRCSPMKGHSHVYWYRQLPEEGLKFMVYLQKENIIDESGMPKERFSAEFPKEGPSILRIQQVVRGDSAAYFCASSPLVPGNNSPLHFGNGTRLTVT.

The sample holds a few counts of this clonotype. J is TRBJ1-6 and V is TRBV4-2; 9 bases are shared with TRBD1. J was trimmed by 4 bases and V by 4 bases; bases with no gene match: 11. Germline V gene sequence: CDR1 LGHNA, CDR2 YNFKEQ. The CDR3 sequence is 18 residues long. The CDR3 nucleotides read TGTGCCAGCAGCCTTCTAACAGGGGGCGGTTCGTATAATTCACCCCTCCACTTT. This encodes CASSLLTGGGSYNSPLHF.

This clonotype was seen many times. The genes are TRBV12-3 or TRBV12-4 and TRBJ2-7, with TRBD2 identical over 8 bases. With 5 bases clipped from V and 4 bases from J, the junction kept 7 bases outside the gene matches. The CDR3 has 14 amino acids. Written as DNA, the CDR3 is TGTGCCAGCAGTCCTGGACTAGCCGGGTACGAGCAGTACTTC. Its translation: CASSPGLAGYEQYF.

This clonotype was recorded a few times. An end of the junction differs from the germline gene, which may be a read error. The chain is built from TRBV6-2 or TRBV6-3 and TRBJ2-1; 11 positions agree with TRBD2. Germline-derived CDR1 and CDR2 are MNHEY and SVGEGT. This CDR3 region has 19 residues. CDR3 coding DNA: TGTGCCTGCAGTCTACTCGGGCTAGCGGGGGGCTCCCGATACAATGAGCAGTTCTTC. Translated: CACSLLGLAGGSRYNEQFF.

This clonotype turned up a few times. J is TRBJ2-2 and V is TRBV20-1; no firm D call. This CDR3 has 13 amino acids. Germline V gene data show CDR1 as DFQATT and CDR2 as SNEGSKA (reference sequence). The CDR3 sequence: CSGFKGLTGELFF. The CDR3 region has the DNA TGCAGCGGATTTAAAGGGCTCACCGGGGAGCTGTTTTTT.

This clonotype appeared a few times. V usage is TRBV6-2 or TRBV6-3 and J usage is TRBJ2-5, with 8 positions matching TRBD2. The V segment lost 2 bases and the J segment 2 bases; nucleotides outside the gene matches: 10. Per the germline V gene, CDR1 is MNHEY and CDR2 is SVGEGT. CDR3 length: 17 residues. The DNA of the CDR3 is TGTGCCAGCAGTTACGGTAGTACTAGCGGAGCGCAAGAGACCCAGTACTTC. Translation: CASSYGSTSGAQETQYF.

The genes are TRBV5-1 and TRBJ2-4; TRBD2 aligns across 10 bases. Germline V CDR1 and CDR2: SGHRS, YFSETQ. V was clipped by 0 bases and J by 3 bases; unmatched bases: 6. There are 17 residues in the CDR3. CDR3 amino acids: CASSLVPAGGFKNIQYF. CDR3 in DNA: TGCGCCAGCAGCTTGGTTCCAGCGGGAGGGTTCAAAAACATTCAGTACTTC.

CDR3 residues: CASSSYRAREQYF. The CDR3 DNA reads as TGCGCCAGCAGCTCTTACAGGGCTCGGGAGCAGTACTTC. J is TRBJ2-7 and V is TRBV5-1, with a weak D call TRBD1 (6 bases). Germline CDR1 reads SGHRS; CDR2 reads YFSETQ. V was shortened by 3 bases and J by 7 bases, with 14 bases between the two germline ends. CDR3 size: 13 residues.

This clonotype occurred a few times. The V and J genes are TRBV15 and TRBJ2-3; possible D gene TRBD1, 6 bases. Germline V gene sequence: CDR1 LNHNV, CDR2 YYDKDF (reference sequence). V lost 0 bases and J lost 3, with 13 bases in between. The CDR3 loop spans 16 amino acids. The CDR3: CATSRDEGHRTDTQYF. CDR3 nucleotides: TGTGCCACCAGCAGAGATGAGGGACACCGAACAGATACGCAGTATTTT.

This clonotype was counted between two and nine times. The chain has TRBV11-3 and TRBJ2-5, with 7 bases lining up with TRBD1. J was trimmed by 9 bases and V by 4 bases; bases with no gene match: 11. This CDR3 spans 14 amino acids. Germline V lookup: CDR1 SGHNT, CDR2 YENEEA. The CDR3 is CASSSHYEGAPQYF. Written as DNA, the CDR3 is TGTGCCAGCAGCTCCCACTATGAGGGGGCTCCCCAGTACTTC.

In this sample, this clonotype turned up a few times. The chain links TRBV20-1 to TRBJ1-1; D is unclear. Trimming cost V 0 bases and J 0 bases, with 8 bases left between them. Germline V gives CDR1 DFQATT, CDR2 SNEGSKA (reference sequence). CDR3 length: 14 amino acids. The CDR3 spells CSARDFAVNTEAFF. The CDR3 DNA sequence: TGCAGTGCTAGAGATTTCGCGGTGAACACTGAAGCTTTCTTT.

This clonotype came up many times. This rearrangement joins TRBV20-1 to TRBJ2-4; a possible D gene is TRBD1 (6 bases). The ends were cut back, 6 bases at V and 8 bases at J, with 26 bases in the middle. This CDR3 contains 16 residues. Per germline, CDR1 DFQATT and CDR2 SNEGSKA (reference sequence). CDR3 nucleotides: TGCAGTGCATCAATTGGGGATAACAGGGTTGCGCACATTCAGTACTTC. Protein sequence: CSASIGDNRVAHIQYF.

The chain links TRBV9 to TRBJ2-1, with 8 bases fitting TRBD2. The CDR3 has 15 residues. J lost 10 bases, V lost 1 base, and 10 bases had no gene match. Germline V gives CDR1 SGDLS, CDR2 YYNGEE. The CDR3 nucleotides read TGTGCCAGCAGCGTAAGTGCGGGGGGTTACGACGAGCAGTTCTTC. Protein sequence: CASSVSAGGYDEQFF.

This clonotype has just a few counts. The chain links TRBV5-1 to TRBJ2-1, with 8 bases that match TRBD1. CDR3 size: 17 residues. The germline gives CDR1 SGHRS, CDR2 YFSETQ. Trimming took 4 bases from V and 4 from J; bases not matched to a gene: 13. The CDR3 region has the DNA TGCGCCAGCAGCCCCGGGACAGGTTTTTCGGGTTACAATGAGCAGTTCTTC. Its protein product is CASSPGTGFSGYNEQFF.

The rearrangement joins TRBV20-1 to TRBJ1-2; D is uncertain. V was cut by 1 base and J by 4 bases, with 10 bases left in between. CDR3 length: 13 residues. Germline V gives CDR1 DFQATT, CDR2 SNEGSKA (reference sequence). CDR3 coding DNA: TGCAGTGCTAGAGTCACAAGCGGCTATGGCTACACCTTC. It yields the protein CSARVTSGYGYTF.

The gene calls are TRBV25-1 and TRBJ2-7, with a possible D match to TRBD2 (6 bases). The CDR3 length is 15 residues. Per germline, CDR1 MGHDK and CDR2 SYGVNS. Deletions cut 4 bases from V and 8 bases from J, with 21 bases between. CDR3 in DNA: TGTGCCAGCAGTGGGACGGGACTCCTGCGAGATCAGCAGTACTTC. Protein: CASSGTGLLRDQQYF.

This clonotype was observed a handful of times. V and J are TRBV12-3 or TRBV12-4 and TRBJ1-5; D perhaps matches TRBD1 (5 bases). The V end lost 1 base, the J end lost 6 bases, and 7 bases lay between the germline ends. The CDR3 has 13 residues. This CDR3 reads CASSLGGRQPQHF. The CDR3 bases are TGTGCCAGCAGTTTAGGGGGACGTCAGCCCCAGCATTTT.

The J gene is TRBJ1-2, the V gene TRBV14; D may be TRBD1 (6 bases). Trimming left V 3 bases short and J 8 bases short, with 16 bases between. Germline CDR1 and CDR2: SGHDN and FVKESK. The length of the CDR3 is 14 residues. The CDR3 DNA reads as TGTGCCAGCAGCCACGTACAGGGTCGACGGGGCTACACCTTC. Protein product: CASSHVQGRRGYTF.

At least ten counts were recorded for this clonotype. The chain joins TRBV4-3 to TRBJ2-1; 13 nucleotides agree with TRBD2. CDR3 length: 16 amino acids. Trimming cost V 3 bases and J 7 bases; bases outside gene matches: 6. In germline, CDR1 is LGHNA, CDR2 YSLEER. The CDR3 sequence is CASSHPLTSGRNEQFF. The CDR3 DNA follows: TGCGCCAGCAGCCACCCGTTGACTAGCGGGAGGAATGAGCAGTTCTTC.

The table lists this clonotype with a few counts. The gene calls are TRBV6-2 or TRBV6-3 and TRBJ2-4, with 7 bases matching TRBD2. The germline V gene encodes CDR1 MNHEY and CDR2 SVGEGT. V trimming: 2 bases; J trimming: 3 bases; junction bases outside the gene matches: 7. The length of the CDR3 is 16 residues. The CDR3 is CASSYALAAGKNIQYF. The CDR3 DNA reads as TGTGCCAGCAGTTACGCCCTAGCGGCTGGCAAAAACATTCAGTACTTC.

The CDR3, as DNA: TGCAGTGCTAGAGTTAGGACTACCAATGAGCAGTTCTTC. This gives the protein CSARVRTTNEQFF. This chain connects TRBV20-1 to TRBJ2-1, with D possibly being TRBD2 (6 bases). V lost 1 base, J lost 6 bases, and 10 bases lay in between. Germline V CDR1 and CDR2: DFQATT, SNEGSKA (reference sequence). There are 13 residues in the CDR3.